This TCR beta chain is from a study of spatial heterogeneity in lung cancer. Regarding the study as a whole: Expanded intratumoral alpha and beta TCR counts tracked tumor mutation counts.

TCRdb reanalysed the 5' RACE reads using MiXCR and keeps one entry per CDR3 protein. Among about 3,700 distinct CDR3 sequences listed, about 5.3% were seen once. This clonotype was seen ten or more times. Its cognate antigen is unknown. Time point meaning: sample taken at primary tumor resection. The sample consisted of lung tumor tissue, taken at surgery. This TCR was recovered from a female donor with early-stage non-small cell lung cancer.

The CDR3 bases are TGTGCCAGCAGCCACCTCCTGGACAGGGCGGGAGAGACCCAGTACTTC. Protein sequence: CASSHLLDRAGETQYF. The V and J genes are TRBV14 and TRBJ2-5; 8 bases align to TRBD1. Looked up from germline, CDR1 is SGHDN and CDR2 is FVKESK. The length of the CDR3 is 16 residues. The V segment lost 3 bases and the J segment 4 bases; nucleotides outside the gene matches: 10.